This paragraph covers one T cell receptor (beta chain) sequence. Other nucleotide sequences in the sample specify the same CDR3. The sample originates from a study of shared clonotypes between healthy human individuals. Background on the study: A couple of women and a few men aged 18 to 49 made up the donors.

The CDR3 contains 14 residues. Trimming left V 5 bases short and J 0 bases short, with 11 bases between. From germline, CDR1 is KGHSH and CDR2 LQKENI. CD45RO-negative, CCR7-positively selected cells formed the naive CD8 fraction, excluding terminally differentiated effector memory CD45RA+ cells. Sequencing was performed with immunoSEQ multiplex PCR; in TCRdb, only in-frame clones are kept and a portion is missing. The sample includes about 700,000 clones, 92% seen only once; the top ten take about 24%. The clonotype comes from a man between 25 and 39 years old in good health. The V and J genes are TRBV18 and TRBJ2-7, with D possibly matching TRBD1 (8 bases). The sequenced sample consisted of naive CD8+ T cells sorted from blood. CDR3 nucleotides: TGTGCCAGCTCAAGCGGGACAGGCTCCTACGAGCAGTACTTC. It is translated as CASSSGTGSYEQYF.